The clone carrying this T cell receptor beta chain occurred a few times. Antigen specificity is unknown. Per the germline V gene, CDR1 is DFQATT and CDR2 is SNEGSKA (reference sequence). This CDR3 comprises 15 residues. V was clipped by 0 bases and J by 3 bases, with 15 bases between them. This sample is drawn from a study of T-cell memory formation after mild COVID-19. Study-level background: Among the donors, TCR clusters were largely specific to each donor.

A single record per CDR3 protein comes from TCRdb applying MiXCR to the 5' RACE reads. The sample consists of about 200,000 distinct CDR3 sequences, roughly 18% of them appearing once. Points from the study as a whole: Cross-reactive memory seemingly joined, as some responding clones were found in pre-infection memory. Later expanders leaned CD4+, whereas day 15 to 85 contracting clones were balanced CD4/CD8. Contracting CD4+ clones lay largely in CM and EM, with CD8+ ones residing in EMRA.

The TCR was taken from an adult woman who had mild COVID-19 (a few samples of this study predate the infection). Cell type and time point are not known. Material: PBMCs or a T cell subset sorted from them (not recorded which). The chain employs TRBV20-1 and TRBJ2-7; weak D call: TRBD1 (6 bases). DNA for the CDR3: TGCAGTGCTAGAGATGCCAGGGGCCGAGTCTACGAGCAGTACTTC. Amino acid sequence: CSARDARGRVYEQYF.